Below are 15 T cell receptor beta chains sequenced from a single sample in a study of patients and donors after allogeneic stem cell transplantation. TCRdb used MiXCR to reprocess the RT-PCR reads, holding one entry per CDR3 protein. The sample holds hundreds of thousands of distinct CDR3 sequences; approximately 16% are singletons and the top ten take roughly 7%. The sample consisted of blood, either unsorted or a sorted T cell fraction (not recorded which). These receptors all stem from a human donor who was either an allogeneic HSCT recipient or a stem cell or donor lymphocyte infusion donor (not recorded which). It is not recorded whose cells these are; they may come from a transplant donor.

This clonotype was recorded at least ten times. The CDR3 DNA reads TGTGCCATCAGTGAACGGGAGGGCACCGGGGAGCTGTTTTTT. This sequence encodes CAISEREGTGELFF. The rearrangement links TRBV10-3 to TRBJ2-2; 8 bases map to TRBD2. V lost 3 bases, J lost 4 bases, and 1 base stayed unmatched. The CDR3 length is 14 residues. Germline loops: CDR1 ENHRY, CDR2 SYGVKD.

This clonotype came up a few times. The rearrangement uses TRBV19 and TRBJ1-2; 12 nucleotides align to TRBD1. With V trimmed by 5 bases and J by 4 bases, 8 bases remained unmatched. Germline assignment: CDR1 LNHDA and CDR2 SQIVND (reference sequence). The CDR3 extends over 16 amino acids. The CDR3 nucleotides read TGTGCCAGTAGTTCGGGACAGGGGGCGCCCCCCTATGGCTACACCTTC. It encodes CASSSGQGAPPYGYTF.

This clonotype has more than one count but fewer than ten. CDR3 coding DNA: TGTGCCAGCAGCCGGAAGGGGCAGGGCTCCTACGAGCAGTACTTC. It yields the protein CASSRKGQGSYEQYF. The chain links TRBV3-1 to TRBJ2-7; tentatively, D is TRBD1 (5 bases). Looked up from germline, CDR1 is LGHDT and CDR2 is YNNKEL (reference sequence). V was trimmed by 4 bases and J by 0 bases, leaving 13 bases between them. The CDR3 runs to 15 residues.

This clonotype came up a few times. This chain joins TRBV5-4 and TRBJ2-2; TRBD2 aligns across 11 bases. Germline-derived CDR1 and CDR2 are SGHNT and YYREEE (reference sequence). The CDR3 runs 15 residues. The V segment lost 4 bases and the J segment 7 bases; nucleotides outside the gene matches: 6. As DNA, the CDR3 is TGTGCCAGCAGCAATAGCGGGAGGGATGGCGGGGAGCTGTTTTTT. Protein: CASSNSGRDGGELFF.

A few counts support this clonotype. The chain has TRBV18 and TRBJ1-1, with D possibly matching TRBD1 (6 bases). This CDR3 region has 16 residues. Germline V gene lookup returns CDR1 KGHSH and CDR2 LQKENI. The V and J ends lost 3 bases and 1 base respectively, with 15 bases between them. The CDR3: CASSPLYRQANTEAFF. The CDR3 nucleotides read TGTGCCAGCTCACCTCTCTACAGACAGGCGAACACTGAAGCTTTCTTT.

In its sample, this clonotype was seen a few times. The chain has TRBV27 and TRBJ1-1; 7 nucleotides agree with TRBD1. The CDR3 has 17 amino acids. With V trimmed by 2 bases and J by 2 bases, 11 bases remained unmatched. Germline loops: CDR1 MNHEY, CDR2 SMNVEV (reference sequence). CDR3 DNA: TGTGCCAGCAGTTTAAAGGGGGCGGGGGGCGTTAACACTGAAGCTTTCTTT. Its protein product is CASSLKGAGGVNTEAFF.

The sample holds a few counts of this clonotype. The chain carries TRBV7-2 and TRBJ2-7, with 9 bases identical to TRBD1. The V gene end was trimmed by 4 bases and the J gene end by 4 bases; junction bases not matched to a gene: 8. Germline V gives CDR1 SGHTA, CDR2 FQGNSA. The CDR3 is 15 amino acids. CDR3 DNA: TGTGCCAGCAGCTCTTCAGGGACAGGGCGGTACGAGCAGTACTTC. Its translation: CASSSSGTGRYEQYF.

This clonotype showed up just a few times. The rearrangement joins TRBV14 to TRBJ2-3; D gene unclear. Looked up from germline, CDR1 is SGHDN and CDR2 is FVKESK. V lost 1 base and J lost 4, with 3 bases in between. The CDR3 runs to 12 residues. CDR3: CASSQAPDTQYF. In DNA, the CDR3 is TGTGCCAGCAGCCAAGCGCCAGATACGCAGTATTTT.

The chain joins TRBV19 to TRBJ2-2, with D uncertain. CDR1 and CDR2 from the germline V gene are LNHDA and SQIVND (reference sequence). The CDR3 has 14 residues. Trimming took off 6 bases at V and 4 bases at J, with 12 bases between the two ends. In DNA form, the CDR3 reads TGTGCCAGTAGGAGTAGGGCGGTCACCGGGGAGCTGTTTTTT. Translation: CASRSRAVTGELFF.

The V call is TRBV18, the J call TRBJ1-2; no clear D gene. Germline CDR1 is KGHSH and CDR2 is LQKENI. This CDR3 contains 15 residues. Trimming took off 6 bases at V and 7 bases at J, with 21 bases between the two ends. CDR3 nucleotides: TGTGCCAGCTCCCCCCAAAACGGGAAACCGGGTGGCTACACCTTC. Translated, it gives CASSPQNGKPGGYTF.

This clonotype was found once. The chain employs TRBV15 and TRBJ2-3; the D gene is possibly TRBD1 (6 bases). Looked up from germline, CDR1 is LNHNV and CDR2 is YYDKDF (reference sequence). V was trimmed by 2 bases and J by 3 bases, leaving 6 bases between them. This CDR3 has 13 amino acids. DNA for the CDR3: TGTGCCACCAGCAGACAGGGGACAGATACGCAGTATTTT. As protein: CATSRQGTDTQYF.

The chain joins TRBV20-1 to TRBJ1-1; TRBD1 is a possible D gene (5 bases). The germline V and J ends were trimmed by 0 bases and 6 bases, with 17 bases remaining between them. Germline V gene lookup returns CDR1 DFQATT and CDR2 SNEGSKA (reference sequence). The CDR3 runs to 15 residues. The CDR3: CSAREGSWGVAEAFF. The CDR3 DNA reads TGCAGTGCTAGAGAGGGGTCCTGGGGCGTCGCTGAAGCTTTCTTT.

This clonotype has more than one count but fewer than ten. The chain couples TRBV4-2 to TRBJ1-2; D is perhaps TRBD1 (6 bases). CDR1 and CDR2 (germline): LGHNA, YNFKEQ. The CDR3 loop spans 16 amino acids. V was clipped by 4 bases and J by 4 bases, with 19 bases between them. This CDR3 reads CASSPSPRGFRYGYTF. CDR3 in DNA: TGTGCCAGCAGCCCTTCACCTAGGGGGTTTCGCTATGGCTACACCTTC.

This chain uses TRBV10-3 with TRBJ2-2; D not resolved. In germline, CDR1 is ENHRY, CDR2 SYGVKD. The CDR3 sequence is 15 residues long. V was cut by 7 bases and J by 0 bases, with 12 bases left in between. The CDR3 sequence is CAIKEANANTGELFF. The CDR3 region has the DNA TGTGCCATCAAAGAGGCGAACGCGAACACCGGGGAGCTGTTTTTT.

The DNA of the CDR3 is TGCGCCAGCAGCCAAGAGTCCGGGACTATTCGAAATGAGCAGTTCTTC. Protein product: CASSQESGTIRNEQFF. The J gene is TRBJ2-1, the V gene TRBV4-1, with 7 bases lining up with TRBD2. V shed 0 bases and J 7 bases; nucleotides not matched to a gene: 9. From germline, CDR1 is MGHRA and CDR2 YSYEKL. The CDR3 consists of 16 residues.